The subject of this entry is one T cell receptor (beta chain). Its matching antigen is unknown. The CDR3 is 15 amino acids. Germline V gene sequence: CDR1 SGDLS, CDR2 YYNGEE. V was cut by 3 bases and J by 4 bases, with 14 bases left in between. They ran version v3.0 of the immunoSEQ assay at survey level. Sequencing was performed with immunoSEQ multiplex PCR; in TCRdb, only in-frame clones are kept and a portion is missing. The sample includes about 28,000 clones, 84% of them seen just once. This sample was taken from a study of long-term antiretroviral therapy in people with HIV. Each donor had at least one pre-ART and at least two post-ART PBMC samples. The study's findings and limits: Upon ART, diversity increased but remained lower than transplant donor controls. There were no data on ART adherence, viral resistance or therapy changes, a gap that limits inferences about post-ART repertoire changes.

The TCR originated in a young man with HIV. The chain is built from TRBV9 and TRBJ1-5; D remains unclear. The starting material was unsorted PBMCs, obtained 0.4 years after starting antiretroviral therapy. CDR3 in amino acids: CASSGSSALNQPQHF. DNA of the CDR3: TGTGCCAGCAGCGGGTCCAGTGCCCTGAATCAGCCCCAGCATTTT.